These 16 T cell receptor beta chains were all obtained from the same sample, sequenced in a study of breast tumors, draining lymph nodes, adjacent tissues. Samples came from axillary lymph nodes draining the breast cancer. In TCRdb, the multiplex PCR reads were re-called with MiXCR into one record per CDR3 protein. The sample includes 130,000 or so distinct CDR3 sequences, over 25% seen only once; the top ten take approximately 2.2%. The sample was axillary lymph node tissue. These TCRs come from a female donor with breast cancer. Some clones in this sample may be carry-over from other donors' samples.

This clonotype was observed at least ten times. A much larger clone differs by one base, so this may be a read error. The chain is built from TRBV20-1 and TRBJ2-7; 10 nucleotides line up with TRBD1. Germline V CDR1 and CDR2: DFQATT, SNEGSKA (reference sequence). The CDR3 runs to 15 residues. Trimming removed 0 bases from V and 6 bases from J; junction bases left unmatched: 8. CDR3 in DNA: TGCAGTGCTAGAGACCCAGGGACAGGGGCCGTCGAGCAGTACTTC. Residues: CSARDPGTGAVEQYF.

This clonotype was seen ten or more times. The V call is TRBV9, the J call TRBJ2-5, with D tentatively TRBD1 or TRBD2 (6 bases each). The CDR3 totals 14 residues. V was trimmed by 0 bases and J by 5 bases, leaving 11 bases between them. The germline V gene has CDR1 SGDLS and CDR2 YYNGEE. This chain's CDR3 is CASSVAGARETQYF. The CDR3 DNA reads TGTGCCAGCAGCGTAGCGGGGGCTCGTGAGACCCAGTACTTC.

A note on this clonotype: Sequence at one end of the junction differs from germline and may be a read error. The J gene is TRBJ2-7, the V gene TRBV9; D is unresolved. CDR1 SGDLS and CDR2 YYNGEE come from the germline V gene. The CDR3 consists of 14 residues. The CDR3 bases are TGTGCCAGCGGTGTAGAAAGGAGCTCCTACGAGCAGTCCTTC. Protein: CASGVERSSYEQSF.

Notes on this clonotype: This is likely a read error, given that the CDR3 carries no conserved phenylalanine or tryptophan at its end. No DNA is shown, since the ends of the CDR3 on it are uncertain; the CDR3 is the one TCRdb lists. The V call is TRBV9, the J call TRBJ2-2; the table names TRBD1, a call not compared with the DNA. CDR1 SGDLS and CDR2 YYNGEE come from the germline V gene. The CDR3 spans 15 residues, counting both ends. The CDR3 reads CASSVDPGETGELLS.

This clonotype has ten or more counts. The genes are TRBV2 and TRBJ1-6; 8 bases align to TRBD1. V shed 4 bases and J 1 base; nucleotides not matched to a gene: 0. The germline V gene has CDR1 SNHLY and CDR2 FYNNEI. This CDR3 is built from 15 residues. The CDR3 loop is CASSGQGSYNSPLHF. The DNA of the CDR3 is TGTGCCAGCAGTGGACAGGGGTCCTATAATTCACCCCTCCACTTT.

The CDR3 reads CASRVGGQSFQTQYF. For the CDR3, the DNA is TGCGCCAGCAGGGTGGGGGGCCAAAGTTTCCAGACCCAGTACTTC. The gene calls are TRBV5-1 and TRBJ2-5, with D perhaps given as TRBD1 or TRBD2 (6 bases each). Germline V gene lookup returns CDR1 SGHRS and CDR2 YFSETQ. The ends were cut back, 5 bases at V and 6 bases at J, with 20 bases in the middle. The CDR3 has 15 amino acids.

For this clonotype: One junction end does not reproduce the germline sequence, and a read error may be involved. The CDR3 here is CASSHSPGLAGIYEQYF. CDR3 bases: TGTGCCAGCAGTCACTCCCCGGGACTAGCGGGGATCTATGAGCAGTATTTT. The chain combines TRBV6-5 with TRBJ2-3; TRBD2 matches 13 bases. The germline gives CDR1 MNHEY, CDR2 SVGAGI. The length of the CDR3 is 17 residues.

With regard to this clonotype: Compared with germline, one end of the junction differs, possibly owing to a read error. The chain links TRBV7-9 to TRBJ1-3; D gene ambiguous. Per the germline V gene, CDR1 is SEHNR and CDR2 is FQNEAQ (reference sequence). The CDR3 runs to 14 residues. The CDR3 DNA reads TGTGCCAGCAGCGCCACATACTCTGGAAGCACCATATATTTT. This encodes CASSATYSGSTIYF.

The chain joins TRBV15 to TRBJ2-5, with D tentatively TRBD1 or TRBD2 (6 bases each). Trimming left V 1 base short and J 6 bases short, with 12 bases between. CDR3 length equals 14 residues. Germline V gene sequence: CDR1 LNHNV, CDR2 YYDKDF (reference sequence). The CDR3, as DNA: TGTGCCACCAGCAGAGGGCAGGGGAGGAAGACCCAGTACTTC. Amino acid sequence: CATSRGQGRKTQYF.

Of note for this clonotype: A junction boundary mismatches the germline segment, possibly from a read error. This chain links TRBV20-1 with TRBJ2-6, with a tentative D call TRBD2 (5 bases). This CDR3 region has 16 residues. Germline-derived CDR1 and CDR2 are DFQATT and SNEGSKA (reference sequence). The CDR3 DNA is TGCAGTGCTAGAGAGCGGGCCTCCGGACCCCTGAACACTGAAGCTTTC. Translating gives CSARERASGPLNTEAF.

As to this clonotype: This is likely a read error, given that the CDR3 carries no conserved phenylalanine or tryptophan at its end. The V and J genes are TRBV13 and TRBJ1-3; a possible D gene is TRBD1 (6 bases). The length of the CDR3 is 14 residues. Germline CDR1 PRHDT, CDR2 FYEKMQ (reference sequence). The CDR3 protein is CATETGRSGNTIYS. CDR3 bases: TGCGCCACCGAGACAGGAAGATCTGGAAACACCATATATTCT.

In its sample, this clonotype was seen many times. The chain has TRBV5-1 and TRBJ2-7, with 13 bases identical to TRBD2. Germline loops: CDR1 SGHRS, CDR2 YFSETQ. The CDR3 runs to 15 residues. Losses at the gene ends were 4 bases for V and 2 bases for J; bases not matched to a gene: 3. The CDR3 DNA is TGCGCCAGCAGCCCACTAGCGGGGGGGACCTACGAGCAGTACTTC. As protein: CASSPLAGGTYEQYF.

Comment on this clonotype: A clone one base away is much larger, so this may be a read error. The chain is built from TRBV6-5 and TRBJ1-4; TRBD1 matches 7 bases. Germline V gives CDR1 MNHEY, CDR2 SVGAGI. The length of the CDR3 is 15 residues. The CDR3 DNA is TGTGCCCGCAGTCACCGACAGGGAGGGAATGAAAAACTGTTTTTT. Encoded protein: CARSHRQGGNEKLFF.

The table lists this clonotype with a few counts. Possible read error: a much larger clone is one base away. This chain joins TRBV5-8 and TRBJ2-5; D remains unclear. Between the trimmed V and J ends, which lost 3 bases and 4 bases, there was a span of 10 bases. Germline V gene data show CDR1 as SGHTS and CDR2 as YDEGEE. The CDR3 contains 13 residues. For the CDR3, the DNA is TGTGCCAGCAGCTCCTCCTACGCAGAGACCCAGTACTTC. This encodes CASSSSYAETQYF. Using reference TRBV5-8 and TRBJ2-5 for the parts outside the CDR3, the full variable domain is EAGVTQSPTHLIKTRGQQATLRCSPISGHTSVYWYQQALGLGLQFLLWYDEGEERNRGNFPPRFSGRQFPNYSSELNVNALELEDSALYLCASSSSYAETQYFGPGTRLLVL.

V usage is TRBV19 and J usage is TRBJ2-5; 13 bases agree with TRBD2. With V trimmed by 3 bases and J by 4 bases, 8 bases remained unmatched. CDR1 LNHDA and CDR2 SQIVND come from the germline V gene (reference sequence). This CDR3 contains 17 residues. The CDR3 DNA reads TGTGCCAGTAGTATGATACTAGCGGGGGGGTACGGAGAGACCCAGTACTTC. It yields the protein CASSMILAGGYGETQYF.

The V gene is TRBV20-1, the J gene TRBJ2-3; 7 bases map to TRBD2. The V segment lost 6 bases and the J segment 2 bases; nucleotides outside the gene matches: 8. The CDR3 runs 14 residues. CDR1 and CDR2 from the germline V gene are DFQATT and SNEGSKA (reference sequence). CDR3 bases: TGCAGTGCGCTCCGGCTAGCGGACACAGATACGCAGTATTTT. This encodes CSALRLADTDTQYF.